This entry is about one T cell receptor beta chain. Original processing methods: Cell counts per sample came from amplifying reference gene primers. Sequenced by immunoSEQ multiplex PCR; TCRdb stores in-frame clones only, minus some. Clonal size and the V and J genes are those of that table, whereas D and trimming came from the DNA. The table shows 470,000 or so clones, with around nine tenths occurring only once. This sample is part of a study of blood T cell repertoires in COVID-19. On the study more broadly: Samples taken during acute and convalescent COVID-19 were collected in the United States, Italy and Spain. T cells, B-cell-depleted T cells, or PBMCs provided the cDNA or gDNA that served as material.

The CDR3 runs to 12 residues. V lost 1 base and J lost 13; bases outside the gene matches: 3. Looked up from germline, CDR1 is MGHRA and CDR2 is YSYEKL. The clonotype was recovered from a young woman with acute or convalescent COVID-19. The rearrangement links TRBV4-1 to TRBJ1-4; 7 bases line up with TRBD1. The material sequenced was peripheral blood. This CDR3 is CASSQARTGLFF. CDR3 DNA sequence: TGCGCCAGCAGCCAAGCGAGGACAGGACTGTTTTTT.